This passage covers 31 T cell receptor beta chains from one sample sequenced in a study of response to subunit inactivated influenza vaccine (dated by TCRdb to the late 2010s). The library was prepared using RT-PCR. These reads were obtained on an Illumina HiSeq 2500. TCRdb reprocessing: public reads trimmed at Q25 with fastp, clones called with MiXCR, in-frame beta chains kept. Every CDR3 protein is listed once, alongside the most common genes and DNA of its rows. This sample gives 290,000 or so distinct CDR3 sequences in total; roughly 20% of them show up just once. The ten largest clones add up to about a tenth of the sample. The sample here was PBMCs from blood, taken about 20 months after vaccination. These receptors were obtained from a man aged 50 to 69 who received an inactivated influenza vaccine. Donor details come from another sample of the same person, matched by shared clones.

This clonotype was recorded many times. The chain joins TRBV7-9 to TRBJ1-6; perhaps TRBD1 as D (5 bases). Trimming pared 4 bases from V and 10 bases from J, leaving 20 bases between. Germline V CDR1 and CDR2: SEHNR, FQNEAQ (reference sequence). The CDR3 covers 16 residues. The CDR3 bases are TGTGCCAGCAGCTCGGGGACTGGGGAGTTTGGCTCACCCCTCCACTTT. Translated: CASSSGTGEFGSPLHF.

As concerns this clonotype: The junction does not match germline at one end; this may be a read error. J is TRBJ2-1 and V is TRBV6-1; TRBD2 agrees at 9 bases. CDR3 length: 15 residues. The germline V gene encodes CDR1 MNHNS and CDR2 SASEGT. The CDR3 loop is CAGSDVLAGLNEQFF. CDR3 DNA: TGTGCCGGCAGCGACGTCCTAGCGGGACTCAATGAGCAGTTCTTC.

The chain carries TRBV20-1 and TRBJ1-4; 10 positions match TRBD1. CDR1 is DFQATT, CDR2 SNEGSKA, per germline (reference sequence). The CDR3 spans 17 residues. J lost 4 bases, V lost 2 bases, and 10 bases had no gene match. Here the CDR3 DNA reads TGCAGTGCTAGAATGGGACAGGGGTGGCAAGATAATGAAAAACTGTTTTTT. Protein product: CSARMGQGWQDNEKLFF.

The rearrangement joins TRBV5-1 to TRBJ2-2; perhaps TRBD1 as D (6 bases). This CDR3 is 13 amino acids long. Trimming stripped 7 bases from V and 6 bases from J, with 13 bases between. Germline V gene data show CDR1 as SGHRS and CDR2 as YFSETQ. CDR3 sequence: CASRTGLAGELFF. CDR3 nucleotide sequence: TGCGCCAGCCGAACAGGGTTGGCCGGGGAGCTGTTTTTT.

The chain employs TRBV20-1 and TRBJ1-1, with TRBD1 identical over 7 bases. The V segment lost 1 base and the J segment 3 bases; nucleotides outside the gene matches: 26. Germline V gene lookup returns CDR1 DFQATT and CDR2 SNEGSKA (reference sequence). The CDR3 loop spans 21 amino acids. CDR3 sequence reads: CSARVITLRGRQGSTDTEAFF. The CDR3 bases are TGCAGTGCTAGAGTCATAACTTTAAGGGGGCGACAGGGATCGACAGACACTGAAGCTTTCTTT.

This clonotype was seen a handful of times. The J gene is TRBJ2-7, the V gene TRBV10-3, with no clear D. Trimming removed 3 bases at V and 2 bases at J, with 5 bases between. The germline CDR1 and CDR2 sequences are ENHRY and SYGVKD. The CDR3 covers 12 residues. The chain's CDR3 is CAISDRTYEQYF. The DNA for the CDR3 is TGTGCCATCAGTGATAGGACCTACGAGCAGTACTTC.

The rearrangement joins TRBV7-9 to TRBJ2-5; no clear D gene. Germline CDR1 reads SEHNR; CDR2 reads FQNEAQ (reference sequence). V gave up 3 bases and J gave up 8 bases, with 10 bases separating them. This CDR3 is built from 12 residues. The CDR3 reads CASSLNLGTQYF. In DNA form, the CDR3 reads TGTGCCAGCAGCTTGAACCTTGGAACCCAGTACTTC.

This clonotype was seen many times. V gene TRBV5-1 combines with J gene TRBJ2-7; 8 bases map to TRBD1. The CDR3 runs 13 residues. J gave up 6 bases and V 0 bases, and 2 bases lay outside the gene matches. CDR1 is SGHRS, CDR2 YFSETQ, per germline. CDR3 in amino acids: CASSLDRGSEQYF. As DNA, the CDR3 is TGCGCCAGCAGCTTGGACAGGGGGTCCGAGCAGTACTTC.

The rearrangement links TRBV7-2 to TRBJ2-7, with 7 bases matching TRBD1. The CDR3 sequence is 15 residues long. Per germline, CDR1 SGHTA and CDR2 FQGNSA. V was pared by 6 bases and J by 4 bases, with 12 bases of the junction left unmatched. CDR3 residues: CASSRNRDSAYEQYF. The CDR3 region has the DNA TGTGCCAGCAGTCGAAACCGGGACAGTGCATACGAGCAGTACTTC.

This rearrangement joins TRBV29-1 to TRBJ2-7, with 14 bases identical to TRBD2. J was trimmed by 4 bases and V by 5 bases; bases with no gene match: 10. This CDR3 comprises 16 residues. Germline lookup yields CDR1 SQVTM and CDR2 ANQGSEA. CDR3 region: CSVIGTSGSPGYEQYF. Written as DNA, the CDR3 is TGCAGCGTTATCGGGACTAGCGGGAGCCCTGGGTACGAGCAGTACTTC.

V usage is TRBV12-3 or TRBV12-4 and J usage is TRBJ2-5, with D uncertain. V was clipped by 5 bases and J by 4 bases, with 14 bases between them. This CDR3 spans 14 amino acids. The CDR3 protein is CASSTEHRGETQYF. The CDR3 DNA sequence: TGTGCCAGCAGTACAGAGCACAGAGGAGAGACCCAGTACTTC.

The chain links TRBV24-1 to TRBJ1-2; D not resolved. This CDR3 contains 13 residues. The germline V gene has CDR1 KGHDR and CDR2 SFDVKD. V lost 4 bases to trimming and J lost 3 bases, with 8 bases between them. The CDR3 loop reads CATSEARDYGYTF. In DNA form, the CDR3 reads TGTGCCACCAGTGAAGCAAGGGACTATGGCTACACCTTC.

This rearrangement joins TRBV7-8 to TRBJ2-3; D is ambiguous. V lost 7 bases and J 2 bases, leaving 10 bases between the germline ends. This CDR3 has 13 amino acids. Per germline, CDR1 SGHVS and CDR2 FQNEAQ. This chain's CDR3 is CASTQGPTDTQYF. In nucleotides, the CDR3 is TGTGCCAGCACCCAAGGCCCCACAGATACGCAGTATTTT.

This clonotype occurred a few times. The chain carries TRBV20-1 and TRBJ2-5; TRBD2 is a possible D gene (6 bases). CDR3 size: 14 residues. Germline loops: CDR1 DFQATT, CDR2 SNEGSKA (reference sequence). The ends were cut back, 5 bases at V and 5 bases at J, with 18 bases in the middle. The CDR3 DNA is TGCAGTGCTCTCTCCGGGGGTATCATCGAGACCCAGTACTTC. Translation gives CSALSGGIIETQYF.

This clonotype has a handful of counts. The genes are TRBV12-3 or TRBV12-4 and TRBJ1-1; perhaps TRBD1 as D (6 bases). The CDR3 runs 15 residues. The ends were cut back, 3 bases at V and 4 bases at J, with 15 bases in the middle. CDR3 sequence reads: CASSFGTGRGTEAFF. In DNA form, the CDR3 reads TGTGCCAGCAGTTTCGGAACAGGGAGGGGCACTGAAGCTTTCTTT.

The chain couples TRBV2 to TRBJ2-7, with D perhaps matching TRBD1 (5 bases). This CDR3 region has 12 residues. V was clipped by 2 bases and J by 11 bases, with 13 bases between them. Per the germline V gene, CDR1 is SNHLY and CDR2 is FYNNEI. The CDR3, as DNA: TGTGCCAGCAGTGAAAGTGGGGCTAGTAAGTACTTC. Translating gives CASSESGASKYF.

The V gene is TRBV13, the J gene TRBJ1-2; D gene uncertain. This CDR3 is 16 amino acids long. Looked up from germline, CDR1 is PRHDT and CDR2 is FYEKMQ (reference sequence). V was pared by 5 bases and J by 3 bases, with 19 bases between. The CDR3 sequence: CASSPAWTEKDYGYTF. In nucleotides, the CDR3 is TGTGCCAGCAGCCCGGCATGGACGGAAAAAGACTATGGCTACACCTTC.

The rearrangement links TRBV19 to TRBJ1-1, with 10 bases identical to TRBD1. Germline V lookup: CDR1 LNHDA, CDR2 SQIVND (reference sequence). CDR3 length equals 14 residues. The V gene end was trimmed by 4 bases and the J gene end by 3 bases; junction bases not matched to a gene: 2. The CDR3 region has the DNA TGTGCCAGTAGTAGGGACAGGGGAGACACTGAAGCTTTCTTT. Translation: CASSRDRGDTEAFF.

The chain uses TRBV20-1 and TRBJ2-1; TRBD2 is a possible D gene (6 bases). The CDR3 totals 15 residues. Germline CDR1 and CDR2: DFQATT and SNEGSKA (reference sequence). The V end lost 6 bases, the J end lost 0 bases, and 15 bases lay between the germline ends. This CDR3 is CSAPGGSSSYNEQFF. The CDR3 bases are TGCAGTGCCCCCGGGGGTTCCAGCTCCTACAATGAGCAGTTCTTC.

The chain links TRBV24-1 to TRBJ1-2; weak D call: TRBD1 (6 bases). Germline CDR1 KGHDR, CDR2 SFDVKD. Trimming shortened V by 2 bases and J by 8 bases, and 14 bases separated the two germline ends. The CDR3 extends over 14 amino acids. CDR3 DNA sequence: TGTGCCACCAGTGATTCCGGCACAGGGCAAGGCTACACCTTC. Protein product: CATSDSGTGQGYTF.

This clonotype was counted ten times or more. The gene calls are TRBV6-2 or TRBV6-3 and TRBJ2-1, with 11 bases lining up with TRBD2. This CDR3 has 18 residues. Losses at the gene ends were 0 bases for V and 3 bases for J; bases not matched to a gene: 7. Looked up from germline, CDR1 is MNHEY and CDR2 is SVGEGT. CDR3 DNA sequence: TGTGCCAGCAGTTACTCACACCCGACTAGCGGGATCTACAATGAGCAGTTCTTC. Encoded protein: CASSYSHPTSGIYNEQFF.

This clonotype was picked up a small number of times. The V gene is TRBV7-9, the J gene TRBJ1-2; 7 bases map to TRBD1. V lost 5 bases to trimming and J lost 5 bases; unmatched junction nucleotides: 8. The CDR3 consists of 14 residues. Germline assignment: CDR1 SEHNR and CDR2 FQNEAQ (reference sequence). As DNA, the CDR3 is TGTGCCAGCAGCCGTTCCGGGACAGCATATGGCTACACCTTC. It encodes CASSRSGTAYGYTF.

Only a few counts were recorded for this clonotype. The rearrangement links TRBV7-2 to TRBJ2-6; D may be TRBD1 (5 bases). The CDR3 is made up of 15 amino acids. From germline, CDR1 is SGHTA and CDR2 FQGNSA. V lost 3 bases to trimming and J lost 0 bases, with 6 bases between them. In DNA, the CDR3 is TGTGCCAGCAGCTTCGGACACTCTGGGGCCAACGTCCTGACTTTC. Translating gives CASSFGHSGANVLTF.

This rearrangement joins TRBV2 to TRBJ2-1, with D unresolved. Germline lookup yields CDR1 SNHLY and CDR2 FYNNEI. V was clipped by 7 bases and J by 0 bases, with 16 bases between them. The CDR3 covers 16 residues. CDR3 sequence: CASTSNDRNSYNEQFF. The CDR3 nucleotides read TGTGCCAGCACCTCCAACGATAGGAACTCCTACAATGAGCAGTTCTTC.

The genes are TRBV2 and TRBJ2-7; D call uncertain. V was pared by 6 bases and J by 0 bases, with 9 bases between. Germline CDR1 SNHLY, CDR2 FYNNEI. The length of the CDR3 is 13 residues. Here the CDR3 reads CASRARNSYEQYF. DNA of the CDR3: TGTGCCAGCAGGGCCCGAAACTCCTACGAGCAGTACTTC.

The rearrangement joins TRBV7-9 to TRBJ1-6; D ambiguous. This CDR3 region has 15 residues. From germline, CDR1 is SEHNR and CDR2 FQNEAQ (reference sequence). The V end was cut by 1 base, the J end by 9 bases, with 13 bases between. The CDR3 coding sequence is TGTGCCAGCAGCTTAGGGGTGAAGGATGCTTCACCCCTCCACTTT. This encodes CASSLGVKDASPLHF.

The chain combines TRBV6-6 with TRBJ2-7, with a possible D match to TRBD2 (5 bases). The CDR3 is made up of 12 amino acids. Germline CDR1 MNHNY, CDR2 SVGAGI (reference sequence). Trimming pared 4 bases from V and 7 bases from J, leaving 11 bases between. DNA for the CDR3: TGTGCCAGCAGTTTACCCAGCGGAGAGCAGTACTTC. This gives the protein CASSLPSGEQYF.

This clonotype has a count of ten or more. The rearrangement links TRBV6-1 to TRBJ1-1, with TRBD1 matching over 7 bases. Trimming took 5 bases from V and 4 from J; bases not matched to a gene: 7. This CDR3 has 14 residues. Germline V gene lookup returns CDR1 MNHNS and CDR2 SASEGT. CDR3 residues: CASSIPGQITEAFF. The CDR3 region has the DNA TGTGCCAGCAGTATCCCGGGACAGATCACTGAAGCTTTCTTT.

The rearrangement joins TRBV5-1 to TRBJ2-2; TRBD2 is a possible D gene (6 bases). CDR3 length: 16 amino acids. The germline V and J ends were trimmed by 4 bases and 0 bases, with 13 bases remaining between them. Germline V gene sequence: CDR1 SGHRS, CDR2 YFSETQ. CDR3 in amino acids: CASSPSGLTNTGELFF. CDR3 sequence (DNA): TGCGCCAGCAGCCCGTCCGGACTAACGAACACCGGGGAGCTGTTTTTT.

At least ten counts were recorded for this clonotype. The gene calls are TRBV12-3 or TRBV12-4 and TRBJ1-3, with D maybe TRBD1 (5 bases). The CDR3 has 15 residues. V was cut by 7 bases and J by 0 bases, with 13 bases left in between. CDR3 loop: CASNRQSHSGNTIYF. For the CDR3, the DNA is TGTGCCAGCAACCGACAGAGCCACTCTGGAAACACCATATATTTT.

This clonotype was observed a single time. The chain carries TRBV6-1 and TRBJ2-5; maybe TRBD2 (6 bases). The CDR3 has 17 amino acids. Germline CDR1 MNHNS, CDR2 SASEGT. Deletions cut 6 bases from V and 6 bases from J, with 26 bases between. In nucleotides, the CDR3 is TGTGCCAGCAGCACCAGGTATAGCGGTCCATCGGGGAAGACCCAGTACTTC. It yields the protein CASSTRYSGPSGKTQYF.